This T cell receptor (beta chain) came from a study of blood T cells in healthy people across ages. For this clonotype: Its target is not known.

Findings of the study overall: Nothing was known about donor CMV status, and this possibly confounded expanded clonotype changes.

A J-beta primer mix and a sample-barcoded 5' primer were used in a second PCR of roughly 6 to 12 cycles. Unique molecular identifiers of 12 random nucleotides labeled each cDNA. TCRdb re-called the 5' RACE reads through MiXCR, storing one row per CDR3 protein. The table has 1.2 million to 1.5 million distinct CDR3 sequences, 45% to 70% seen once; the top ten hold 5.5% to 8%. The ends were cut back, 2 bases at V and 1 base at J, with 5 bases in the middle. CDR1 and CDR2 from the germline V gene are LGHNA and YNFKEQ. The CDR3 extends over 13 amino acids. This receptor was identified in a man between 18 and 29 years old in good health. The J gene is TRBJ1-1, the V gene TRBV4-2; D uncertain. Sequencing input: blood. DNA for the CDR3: TGTGCCAGCAGCCAAACACAGAACACTGAAGCTTTCTTT. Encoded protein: CASSQTQNTEAFF.